What follows are 18 T cell receptor beta chains derived from one specimen sequenced in a study of shared clonotypes between healthy human individuals. This table comes from immunoSEQ multiplex PCR, and its TCRdb copy is limited to in-frame clones, with some not included. The sample has millions of clones, approximately 92% seen once. Sequenced: naive CD4+ T cells sorted from blood. Subset noted: CD45RA+ positively selected. Receptor source: a man between 18 and 29 years old in good health.

The chain couples TRBV10-3 to TRBJ2-3; 9 nucleotides align to TRBD2. CDR1 is ENHRY and CDR2 is SYGVKD in the germline V gene. The CDR3 loop spans 14 amino acids. Unmatched junction bases numbered 1, after V lost 4 bases and J lost 2 bases. The chain's CDR3 is CAISASGITDTQYF. In DNA, the CDR3 is TGTGCCATCAGTGCTAGCGGGATCACAGATACGCAGTATTTT.

This clone was seen a single time. This chain uses TRBV18 with TRBJ2-7; 9 bases map to TRBD1. Germline assignment: CDR1 KGHSH and CDR2 LQKENI. This CDR3 region has 13 residues. J lost 2 bases, V lost 4 bases, and 0 bases had no gene match. Here the CDR3 DNA reads TGTGCCAGCTCACACAGGGGGCCCTACGAGCAGTACTTC. It encodes CASSHRGPYEQYF.

This clone was recorded once. V is TRBV18 and J is TRBJ2-3; 8 nucleotides agree with TRBD2. The ends lost 2 bases at V and 3 bases at J; junction bases unmatched: 4. Germline lookup yields CDR1 KGHSH and CDR2 LQKENI. The CDR3 loop spans 15 amino acids. CDR3 in amino acids: CASSPMRGVTDTQYF. In nucleotides, the CDR3 is TGTGCCAGCTCACCAATGCGGGGGGTGACAGATACGCAGTATTTT.

The rearrangement joins TRBV5-6 to TRBJ2-4, with 7 bases identical to TRBD1. The CDR3 runs to 15 residues. The germline V gene has CDR1 SGHDT and CDR2 YYEEEE. V shed 2 bases, J shed 6 bases, and the junction held 8 bases outside the gene matches. The CDR3 DNA follows: TGTGCCAGCAGCTTACAGGGGCACCTAGGAAACATTCAGTACTTC. Residues: CASSLQGHLGNIQYF.

In the case of this clone: The same CDR3 can be traced to other DNA sequences in this sample. The V gene is TRBV29-1, the J gene TRBJ2-1; a possible D gene is TRBD1 (6 bases). The CDR3 length is 11 residues. From germline, CDR1 is SQVTM and CDR2 ANQGSEA. With 6 bases removed from V and 7 bases from J, the gap between germline ends came to 10 bases. The CDR3: CSVVTGNEQFF. The CDR3 DNA reads TGCAGCGTAGTTACAGGGAATGAGCAGTTCTTC.

The chain has TRBV4-1 and TRBJ1-2; D gene uncertain. This CDR3 spans 13 amino acids. Germline loops: CDR1 MGHRA, CDR2 YSYEKL. Between the trimmed V and J ends, which lost 2 bases and 3 bases, there was a span of 7 bases. Written as DNA, the CDR3 is TGCGCCAGCAGCCAACAACGGGACTATGGCTACACCTTC. Translated: CASSQQRDYGYTF.

This clone was counted a single time. The chain employs TRBV5-1 and TRBJ2-2; 10 bases are a match to TRBD2. The CDR3 sequence is 16 residues long. V lost 1 base, J lost 6 bases, and 6 bases stayed unmatched. CDR1 SGHRS and CDR2 YFSETQ come from the germline V gene. The CDR3 loop is CASSLWLAGVSGELFF. The CDR3, as DNA: TGCGCCAGCAGCTTGTGGCTAGCGGGAGTCTCCGGGGAGCTGTTTTTT.

The rearrangement links TRBV5-6 to TRBJ1-1; tentative D call: TRBD1 (6 bases). The germline V gene encodes CDR1 SGHDT and CDR2 YYEEEE. Trimming removed 3 bases at V and 1 base at J, with 16 bases between. There are 16 residues in the CDR3. CDR3 protein: CASSWGADPWNTEAFF. The CDR3 nucleotides are TGTGCCAGCAGCTGGGGGGCGGACCCCTGGAACACTGAAGCTTTCTTT.

The V gene is TRBV4-1, the J gene TRBJ1-2; no firm D call. In germline, CDR1 is MGHRA, CDR2 YSYEKL. The V end was cut by 3 bases, the J end by 4 bases, with 12 bases between. The CDR3 has 14 residues. The CDR3 bases are TGCGCCAGCAGCCACTCCGACGTCGGCTATGGCTACACCTTC. Translating it yields CASSHSDVGYGYTF.

V usage is TRBV28 and J usage is TRBJ2-2, with a possible D match to TRBD1 (7 bases). Germline V gives CDR1 MDHEN, CDR2 SYDVKM. The CDR3 length is 14 residues. Trimming removed 11 bases at V and 7 bases at J, with 20 bases between. As DNA, the CDR3 is TGTGCCTCAACGGCAGGGGGGAATGTCGGGGAGCTGTTTTTT. This encodes CASTAGGNVGELFF.

This clone has a single count. V usage is TRBV11-2 and J usage is TRBJ2-5, with D possibly being TRBD1 (7 bases). The J call may be wrong; the DNA end is better matched by TRBJ2-7. The CDR3 totals 15 residues. From germline, CDR1 is SGHAT and CDR2 FQNNGV. CDR3 nucleotide sequence: TGTGCCAGCAGCTCTGGGGGGACAGCCTCCTACGAGCAGTACTTC. Its protein product is CASSSGGTASYEQYF.

J is TRBJ1-4 and V is TRBV14; D perhaps matches TRBD1 (6 bases). Per the germline V gene, CDR1 is SGHDN and CDR2 is FVKESK. Trimming cost V 4 bases and J 6 bases, with 12 bases left between them. The CDR3 is 14 residues long. CDR3 sequence (DNA): TGTGCCAGCAGCCGCCGGGGGGGCGATGAAAAACTGTTTTTT. This codes for CASSRRGGDEKLFF.

The rearrangement links TRBV6-5 to TRBJ1-2; D is unclear. Germline V gene data show CDR1 as MNHEY and CDR2 as SVGAGI. V lost 0 bases, J lost 2 bases, and 7 bases lay in between. This CDR3 comprises 14 residues. The CDR3 here is CASSYSIGNYGYTF. The DNA for the CDR3 is TGTGCCAGCAGTTACTCGATAGGGAACTATGGCTACACCTTC.

The rearrangement uses TRBV30 and TRBJ1-1; possibly TRBD1 for D (6 bases). The germline V gene encodes CDR1 GTSNPN and CDR2 SVGIG (reference sequence). This CDR3 is built from 13 residues. Trimming pared 1 base from V and 4 bases from J, leaving 10 bases between. The CDR3 spells CAWSEQGTTEAFF. The CDR3 DNA is TGTGCCTGGAGTGAACAGGGTACCACTGAAGCTTTCTTT.

V usage is TRBV7-9 and J usage is TRBJ2-2; D might be TRBD1 (5 bases). Trimming left V 8 bases short and J 5 bases short, with 21 bases between. Per germline, CDR1 SEHNR and CDR2 FQNEAQ (reference sequence). The CDR3 extends over 16 amino acids. The CDR3 sequence: CASRTETPGNTGELFF. Written as DNA, the CDR3 is TGTGCCAGCCGAACAGAAACTCCAGGGAATACCGGGGAGCTGTTTTTT. Looking up the rest from reference TRBV7-9 and TRBJ2-2 gives the full variable domain: DTGVSQNPRHKITKRGQNVTFRCDPISEHNRLYWYRQTLGQGPEFLTYFQNEAQLEKSRLLSDRFSAERPKGSFSTLEIQRTEQGDSAMYLCASRTETPGNTGELFFGEGSRLTVL.

This clone was found a few times. The sample holds other DNA sequences that translate to the same CDR3. The V call is TRBV28, the J call TRBJ1-1; D unresolved. In germline, CDR1 is MDHEN, CDR2 SYDVKM. V lost 4 bases and J lost 0, with 6 bases in between. This CDR3 has 13 amino acids. The CDR3 is CASSSTVNTEAFF. For the CDR3, the DNA is TGTGCCAGCAGTTCAACAGTGAACACTGAAGCTTTCTTT.

About this clone: Additional DNA sequences in this sample encode the identical CDR3. V is TRBV30 and J is TRBJ2-3; D call uncertain. This CDR3 is built from 11 residues. Trimming pared 2 bases from V and 4 bases from J, leaving 4 bases between. CDR1 GTSNPN and CDR2 SVGIG come from the germline V gene (reference sequence). The CDR3 bases are TGTGCCTGGAGTAGCGCAGATACGCAGTATTTT. Its translation is CAWSSADTQYF.

This chain joins TRBV7-2 and TRBJ2-5; 7 bases are a match to TRBD2. Germline V gene lookup returns CDR1 SGHTA and CDR2 FQGNSA. V lost 1 base, J lost 5 bases, and 4 bases stayed unmatched. CDR3 length equals 14 residues. The CDR3 sequence: CASSLDLGGETQYF. In DNA form, the CDR3 reads TGTGCCAGCAGCTTAGACCTGGGGGGGGAGACCCAGTACTTC.